This entry lists 32 T cell receptor beta chains sequenced from one sample in a study of T cells after yellow fever vaccination. TCRdb called the 5' RACE reads again in MiXCR, with one record for every CDR3 protein. The profile shows approximately 260,000 distinct CDR3 sequences, around 5.2% of them singletons. Sample: CD4+ T cells sorted from PBMCs, taken on the day of the yellow fever booster vaccination. These receptors originate from a man younger than 35 who received the YFV17D yellow fever vaccine.

This clonotype has only a few counts. The J gene is TRBJ2-7, the V gene TRBV10-3; D is perhaps TRBD2 (6 bases). V lost 10 bases and J 0 bases, leaving 16 bases between the germline ends. Germline CDR1 ENHRY, CDR2 SYGVKD. The CDR3 is 14 amino acids. CDR3 residues: CATKAGTLSYEQYF. The CDR3 DNA reads as TGTGCCACCAAAGCTGGGACTCTCTCCTACGAGCAGTACTTC.

This clonotype was counted a few times. The chain couples TRBV9 to TRBJ2-1; weak D call: TRBD2 (5 bases). Germline V CDR1 and CDR2: SGDLS, YYNGEE. The CDR3 is made up of 13 amino acids. The V gene lost 0 bases and the J gene lost 9 bases, with 10 bases spanning the gap. The CDR3 sequence is CASSVGSGGEQFF. The CDR3 DNA sequence: TGTGCCAGCAGCGTAGGGTCAGGAGGTGAGCAGTTCTTC.

This clonotype has ten or more counts. Mismatch with germline at one junction end may stem from a read error. The chain couples TRBV7-3 to TRBJ2-3; possible D gene TRBD2, 6 bases. There are 13 residues in the CDR3. Germline assignment: CDR1 SGHTA and CDR2 FQGTGA. DNA for the CDR3: TGTGCCAGCAGCTCCACTAGCATAGATACGCAGTATTTT. Its protein product is CASSSTSIDTQYF.

This clonotype occurred many times. V gene TRBV7-2 combines with J gene TRBJ1-2; D is undetermined. The V and J ends lost 1 base and 3 bases respectively, with 6 bases between them. The CDR3 sequence is 13 residues long. CDR1 and CDR2 from the germline V gene are SGHTA and FQGNSA. The CDR3, as DNA: TGTGCCAGCAGCTTAGGATTTGACTATGGCTACACCTTC. Its translation: CASSLGFDYGYTF.

This clonotype was observed a few times. The rearrangement uses TRBV4-3 and TRBJ1-1; D unclear. With 1 base removed from V and 6 bases from J, the gap between germline ends came to 18 bases. The CDR3 has 16 amino acids. Germline values: CDR1 LGHNA, CDR2 YSLEER. CDR3 amino acids: CASSQAKGSGRAEAFF. CDR3 DNA: TGCGCCAGCAGCCAAGCAAAGGGATCGGGCCGGGCTGAAGCTTTCTTT.

There are a few counts of this clonotype. This rearrangement joins TRBV7-3 to TRBJ2-2; 10 bases are a match to TRBD2. Germline V lookup: CDR1 SGHTA, CDR2 FQGTGA. The CDR3 runs to 15 residues. V lost 5 bases to trimming and J lost 4 bases; unmatched junction nucleotides: 4. CDR3 loop: CASSPGLASTGELFF. The CDR3 nucleotides are TGTGCCAGCAGCCCGGGACTAGCGAGCACCGGGGAGCTGTTTTTT.

This clonotype was observed at least ten times. The J gene is TRBJ2-5, the V gene TRBV18; D call uncertain. Germline V gene sequence: CDR1 KGHSH, CDR2 LQKENI. The CDR3 is made up of 13 amino acids. Trimming stripped 0 bases from V and 5 bases from J, with 7 bases between. CDR3 nucleotides: TGTGCCAGCTCACCACCGCTCGGGGAGACCCAGTACTTC. This translates into CASSPPLGETQYF.

The rearrangement joins TRBV7-9 to TRBJ2-2, with D maybe TRBD1 (5 bases). The CDR3 has 13 amino acids. V lost 5 bases to trimming and J lost 6 bases, with 10 bases between them. The germline CDR1 and CDR2 sequences are SEHNR and FQNEAQ (reference sequence). CDR3 DNA sequence: TGTGCCAGCAGCCCCAGGGTGGCCGGGGAGCTGTTTTTT. Encoded protein: CASSPRVAGELFF.

There are a few counts of this clonotype. CDR3 in DNA: TGTGCCAGCAGCCCCGGGGGGGTGCGGGGGGGCCTCAGAGATACGCAGTATTTT. Protein product: CASSPGGVRGGLRDTQYF. The genes are TRBV7-3 and TRBJ2-3, with 9 bases identical to TRBD2. Trimming at V came to 5 bases and at J to 5 bases, leaving 17 bases not matched to a gene. Germline CDR1 reads SGHTA; CDR2 reads FQGTGA. CDR3 size: 18 residues.

This clonotype was observed at least ten times. The chain uses TRBV29-1 and TRBJ2-5, with TRBD2 matching over 12 bases. This CDR3 is built from 16 residues. The J segment lost 0 bases and the V segment lost 6 bases, leaving 8 bases of the junction unmatched. Germline lookup yields CDR1 SQVTM and CDR2 ANQGSEA. The CDR3 coding sequence is TGCAGCGTCAAGGGTCTAGCGGGGGGGAACCAAGAGACCCAGTACTTC. Its translation is CSVKGLAGGNQETQYF. The entire variable domain, with the rest obtained from reference TRBV29-1 and TRBJ2-5, is as follows: SAVISQKPSRDICQRGTSLTIQCQVDSQVTMMFWYRQQPGQSLTLIATANQGSEATYESGFVIDKFPISRPNLTFSTLTVSNMSPEDSSIYLCSVKGLAGGNQETQYFGPGTRLLVL.

This clonotype was counted only a few times. CDR3 DNA sequence: TGTGCCAGCACCGACGAGCCGGGGGGCCGAGCGGGCATTCAGTACTTC. Its protein is CASTDEPGGRAGIQYF. The chain is built from TRBV5-8 and TRBJ2-4, with D possibly being TRBD2 (7 bases). Germline V lookup: CDR1 SGHTS, CDR2 YDEGEE. Trimming cost V 6 bases and J 9 bases, with 25 bases left between them. The CDR3 has 16 residues.

Ten or more counts support this clonotype. The chain combines TRBV6-5 with TRBJ2-7, with TRBD1 identical over 9 bases. Germline CDR1 is MNHEY and CDR2 is SVGAGI. With V trimmed by 6 bases and J by 4 bases, 1 base remained unmatched. The CDR3 spans 12 residues. Written as DNA, the CDR3 is TGTGCCAGCAGGGACAGGGGATACGAGCAGTACTTC. Translated, it gives CASRDRGYEQYF.

The sample holds many counts of this clonotype. The rearrangement joins TRBV12-3 or TRBV12-4 to TRBJ1-5; 7 bases are a match to TRBD1. The CDR3 sequence is 14 residues long. V dropped 6 bases and J dropped 9; count of bases not matched to a gene: 11. CDR3 in DNA: TGTGCCAGCAGGCTACAGGGGCCCGGGACGCCCCAGCATTTT. Translated, it gives CASRLQGPGTPQHF.

Many counts were recorded for this clonotype. The chain combines TRBV12-3 or TRBV12-4 with TRBJ2-5, with D possibly being TRBD1 (7 bases). CDR3 length: 15 residues. V lost 5 bases and J 1 base, leaving 14 bases between the germline ends. The CDR3 loop is CASSRGGGLQETQYF. The DNA for the CDR3 is TGTGCCAGCAGTCGTGGAGGGGGCCTCCAAGAGACCCAGTACTTC.

The chain employs TRBV5-6 and TRBJ1-1, with a tentative D call TRBD1 (5 bases). The CDR3 sequence is 15 residues long. Germline lookup yields CDR1 SGHDT and CDR2 YYEEEE. Trimming stripped 2 bases from V and 1 base from J, with 12 bases between. The CDR3 nucleotides read TGTGCCAGCAGCTTTAGGCCGGGGACGAACACTGAAGCTTTCTTT. This sequence encodes CASSFRPGTNTEAFF.

This clonotype showed up many times. The chain employs TRBV7-3 and TRBJ2-3, with D maybe TRBD1 (5 bases). Germline V lookup: CDR1 SGHTA, CDR2 FQGTGA. The CDR3 runs to 14 residues. V was shortened by 2 bases and J by 2 bases, with 8 bases between the two germline ends. The CDR3 DNA reads TGTGCCAGCAGCTTAGAGACAGTCACAGATACGCAGTATTTT. It translates to CASSLETVTDTQYF.

This clonotype has at least ten counts. V and J are TRBV6-5 and TRBJ2-1; 9 bases align to TRBD2. Germline values: CDR1 MNHEY, CDR2 SVGAGI. This CDR3 has 14 residues. The V gene end was trimmed by 7 bases and the J gene end by 5 bases; junction bases not matched to a gene: 6. The CDR3 DNA reads TGTGCCAGCATAGGGCTAGCGGGGAACAATGAGCAGTTCTTC. It is translated as CASIGLAGNNEQFF.

This chain connects TRBV2 to TRBJ2-7, with TRBD1 as a possible D gene (6 bases). Looked up from germline, CDR1 is SNHLY and CDR2 is FYNNEI. Between the trimmed V and J ends, which lost 2 bases and 6 bases, there was a span of 14 bases. The CDR3 has 14 residues. CDR3 nucleotide sequence: TGTGCCAGCAGTGAAAGGACAGAGGTTTCCGAGCAGTACTTC. Protein product: CASSERTEVSEQYF. The entire variable domain, with the rest obtained from reference TRBV2 and TRBJ2-7, is as follows: EPEVTQTPSHQVTQMGQEVILRCVPISNHLYFYWYRQILGQKVEFLVSFYNNEISEKSEIFDDQFSVERPDGSNFTLKIRSTKLEDSAMYFCASSERTEVSEQYFGPGTRLTVT.

This clonotype was observed a few times. The gene calls are TRBV29-1 and TRBJ1-1; D unclear. In germline, CDR1 is SQVTM, CDR2 ANQGSEA. The CDR3 has 11 residues. Deletions cut 3 bases from V and 7 bases from J, with 9 bases between. CDR3 sequence (DNA): TGCAGCGTTGATGAGGGCAATGAAGCTTTCTTT. Its protein product is CSVDEGNEAFF.

This clonotype was picked up many times. The chain links TRBV7-2 to TRBJ1-2; a possible D gene is TRBD1 (6 bases). With 5 bases removed from V and 7 bases from J, the gap between germline ends came to 14 bases. The CDR3 totals 13 residues. Germline CDR1 SGHTA, CDR2 FQGNSA. In nucleotides, the CDR3 is TGTGCCAGCAGCACGGCCCCAGGGGTTGGCTACACCTTC. This encodes CASSTAPGVGYTF.

This clonotype has only a few counts. The chain is built from TRBV6-5 and TRBJ1-1; D is uncertain. V lost 0 bases and J 4 bases, leaving 9 bases between the germline ends. In germline, CDR1 is MNHEY, CDR2 SVGAGI. This CDR3 contains 14 residues. In DNA form, the CDR3 reads TGTGCCAGCAGTTACTCCGGGAGGGCCACTGAAGCTTTCTTT. It encodes CASSYSGRATEAFF.

V is TRBV5-6 and J is TRBJ2-3; TRBD2 matches 8 bases. The J segment lost 4 bases and the V segment lost 5 bases, leaving 6 bases of the junction unmatched. The CDR3 consists of 14 residues. CDR1 and CDR2 (germline): SGHDT, YYEEEE. CDR3 in amino acids: CASRMPGGADTQYF. CDR3 nucleotide sequence: TGTGCCAGCAGGATGCCGGGGGGGGCAGATACGCAGTATTTT.

This clonotype has only a few counts. The gene calls are TRBV27 and TRBJ2-5, with D uncertain. V was trimmed by 3 bases and J by 5 bases, leaving 10 bases between them. The CDR3 spans 13 residues. Looked up from germline, CDR1 is MNHEY and CDR2 is SMNVEV (reference sequence). CDR3 bases: TGTGCCAGCAGTTTTCGCGGTCGTGAGACCCAGTACTTC. It codes for CASSFRGRETQYF.

The CDR3 DNA sequence: TGTGCCAGCAGCCCTCCGGCGACGGACTACGAGCAGTACTTC. Its translation: CASSPPATDYEQYF. The chain employs TRBV5-6 and TRBJ2-7; D not certain. From germline, CDR1 is SGHDT and CDR2 YYEEEE. This CDR3 region has 14 residues. V dropped 4 bases and J dropped 3 bases, with 14 bases sitting between them.

There are many counts of this clonotype. J is TRBJ2-3 and V is TRBV7-2; D is ambiguous. Trimming removed 1 base from V and 0 bases from J, with 8 bases in between. Per the germline V gene, CDR1 is SGHTA and CDR2 is FQGNSA. The CDR3 totals 15 residues. CDR3 amino acids: CASSLVVSSTDTQYF. Written as DNA, the CDR3 is TGTGCCAGCAGCTTAGTAGTCAGTAGCACAGATACGCAGTATTTT.

This clonotype was seen ten or more times. The V and J genes are TRBV5-4 and TRBJ2-3; 8 bases line up with TRBD2. CDR1 SGHNT and CDR2 YYREEE come from the germline V gene (reference sequence). Losses at the gene ends were 2 bases for V and 5 bases for J; bases not matched to a gene: 10. This CDR3 contains 16 residues. In DNA, the CDR3 is TGTGCCAGCAGCTTCTGGAACGGGGGGGCTGGAGATACGCAGTATTTT. Residues: CASSFWNGGAGDTQYF.

The V call is TRBV20-1, the J call TRBJ1-1; a weak D match, TRBD1 (6 bases). This CDR3 has 12 residues. Per the germline V gene, CDR1 is DFQATT and CDR2 is SNEGSKA (reference sequence). With 6 bases removed from V and 6 bases from J, the gap between germline ends came to 14 bases. As DNA, the CDR3 is TGCAGTGCGTGGGGGGGGCACGCTGAAGCTTTCTTT. Translation: CSAWGGHAEAFF.

There are many counts of this clonotype. The V gene is TRBV30, the J gene TRBJ2-3; D is ambiguous. V lost 4 bases, J lost 4 bases, and 6 bases lay in between. The germline V gene encodes CDR1 GTSNPN and CDR2 SVGIG (reference sequence). The CDR3 totals 11 residues. The CDR3 loop is CAWTTADTQYF. CDR3 nucleotide sequence: TGTGCCTGGACAACAGCAGATACGCAGTATTTT.

In regard to this clonotype: At one end the junction does not follow the germline gene, possibly because of a read error. The chain links TRBV12-3 or TRBV12-4 to TRBJ1-1, with D possibly being TRBD1 (6 bases). The CDR3 is made up of 14 amino acids. The CDR3 DNA reads as TGTGCCAGCAGTCCCGGACAGTTGAACACTGAAACTTTCTTT. Protein: CASSPGQLNTETFF.

This clonotype has a handful of counts. This rearrangement joins TRBV12-3 or TRBV12-4 to TRBJ2-3; no firm D call. V lost 7 bases and J 2 bases, leaving 13 bases between the germline ends. The CDR3 is 14 amino acids. In nucleotides, the CDR3 is TGTGCCAGCAAAAACAGAACCTCCACAGATACGCAGTATTTT. Residues: CASKNRTSTDTQYF.

This clonotype occurred a few times. CDR3 sequence (DNA): TGTGCCAGCAGTACAGGGGGCGAAAACTATGGCTACACCTTC. Encoded protein: CASSTGGENYGYTF. The chain combines TRBV28 with TRBJ1-2; 9 bases align to TRBD1. This CDR3 is built from 14 residues. V dropped 5 bases and J dropped 2; count of bases not matched to a gene: 3. Germline V CDR1 and CDR2: MDHEN, SYDVKM.

The chain recombines TRBV29-1 with TRBJ2-1; 7 nucleotides line up with TRBD2. The length of the CDR3 is 16 residues. Germline V gives CDR1 SQVTM, CDR2 ANQGSEA. V lost 6 bases, J lost 4 bases, and 15 bases stayed unmatched. The CDR3, as DNA: TGCAGCGTGAGGGAGGGTGTGGGGGTTATGTACAATGAGCAGTTCTTC. Its translation is CSVREGVGVMYNEQFF.